This paragraph reports one TCR beta chain. Here immunoSEQ multiplex PCR was the method, and the copy in TCRdb shows in-frame clones only, minus some. The repertoire has about 250,000 clones, 80% to 90% of them found once; the top ten carry 2.4%. The CDR3 extends over 12 amino acids. Deletions cut 3 bases from V and 10 bases from J, with 8 bases between. Per the germline V gene, CDR1 is SGDLS and CDR2 is YYNGEE. The sample originates from a study of blood T cell repertoires in COVID-19. Recruitment covered roughly 22 US areas and drew participants whose ages spanned roughly 18 to 100 years. Donors in Cohort 3 who had recovered were those with two negative PCRs, healthcare professional clearance, or resolution of their symptoms.

Sequenced sample: PBMCs or T cells enriched from blood (not recorded which). This TCR was recovered from a woman aged 18-29 years who had recovered from COVID-19. V is TRBV9 and J is TRBJ1-6; D is unresolved. The DNA of the CDR3 is TGTGCCAGCAGCGCCGGTAGCTCACCCCTCCACTTT. It specifies CASSAGSSPLHF.